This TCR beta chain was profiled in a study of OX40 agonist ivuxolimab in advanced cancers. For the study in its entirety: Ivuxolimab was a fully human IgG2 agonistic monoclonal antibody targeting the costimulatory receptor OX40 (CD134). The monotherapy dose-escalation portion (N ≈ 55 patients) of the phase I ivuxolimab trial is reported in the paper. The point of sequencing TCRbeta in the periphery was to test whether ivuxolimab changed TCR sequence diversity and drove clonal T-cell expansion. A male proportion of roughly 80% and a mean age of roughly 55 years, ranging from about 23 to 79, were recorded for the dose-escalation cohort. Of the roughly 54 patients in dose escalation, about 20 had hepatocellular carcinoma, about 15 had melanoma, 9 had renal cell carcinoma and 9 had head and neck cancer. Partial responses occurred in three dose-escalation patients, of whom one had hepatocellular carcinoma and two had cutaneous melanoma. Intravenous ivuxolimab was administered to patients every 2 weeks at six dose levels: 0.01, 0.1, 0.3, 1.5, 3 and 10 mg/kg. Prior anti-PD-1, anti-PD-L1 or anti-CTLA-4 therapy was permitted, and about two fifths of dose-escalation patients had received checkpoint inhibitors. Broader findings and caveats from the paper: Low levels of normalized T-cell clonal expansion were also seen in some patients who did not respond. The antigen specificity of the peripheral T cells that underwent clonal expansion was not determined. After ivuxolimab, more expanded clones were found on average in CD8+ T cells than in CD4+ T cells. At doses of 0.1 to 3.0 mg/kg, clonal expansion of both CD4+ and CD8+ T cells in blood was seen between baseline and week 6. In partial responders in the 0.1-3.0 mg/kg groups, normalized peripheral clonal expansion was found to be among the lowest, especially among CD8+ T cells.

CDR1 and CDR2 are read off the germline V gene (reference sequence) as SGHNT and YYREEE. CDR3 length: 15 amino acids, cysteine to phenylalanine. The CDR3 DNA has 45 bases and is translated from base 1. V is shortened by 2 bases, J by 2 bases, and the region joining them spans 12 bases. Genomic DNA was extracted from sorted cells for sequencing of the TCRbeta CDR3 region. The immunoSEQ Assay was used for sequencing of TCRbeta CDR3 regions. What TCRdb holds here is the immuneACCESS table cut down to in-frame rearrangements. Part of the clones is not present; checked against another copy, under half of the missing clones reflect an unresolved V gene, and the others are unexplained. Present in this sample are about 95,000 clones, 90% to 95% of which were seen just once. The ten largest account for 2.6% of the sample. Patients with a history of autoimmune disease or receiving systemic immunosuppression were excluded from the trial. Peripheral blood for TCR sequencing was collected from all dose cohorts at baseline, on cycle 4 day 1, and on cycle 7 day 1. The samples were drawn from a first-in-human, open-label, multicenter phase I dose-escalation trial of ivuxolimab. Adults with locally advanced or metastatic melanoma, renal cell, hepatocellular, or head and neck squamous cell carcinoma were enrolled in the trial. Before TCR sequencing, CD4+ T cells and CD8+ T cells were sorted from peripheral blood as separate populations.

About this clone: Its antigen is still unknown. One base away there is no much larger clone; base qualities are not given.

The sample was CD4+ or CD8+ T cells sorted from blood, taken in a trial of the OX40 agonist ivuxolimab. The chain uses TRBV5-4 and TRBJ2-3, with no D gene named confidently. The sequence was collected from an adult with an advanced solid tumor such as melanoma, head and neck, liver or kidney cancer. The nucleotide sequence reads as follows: TGTGCCAGCAGCTTTAGCAATATATTCACAGATACGCAGTATTTT. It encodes CASSFSNIFTDTQYF.